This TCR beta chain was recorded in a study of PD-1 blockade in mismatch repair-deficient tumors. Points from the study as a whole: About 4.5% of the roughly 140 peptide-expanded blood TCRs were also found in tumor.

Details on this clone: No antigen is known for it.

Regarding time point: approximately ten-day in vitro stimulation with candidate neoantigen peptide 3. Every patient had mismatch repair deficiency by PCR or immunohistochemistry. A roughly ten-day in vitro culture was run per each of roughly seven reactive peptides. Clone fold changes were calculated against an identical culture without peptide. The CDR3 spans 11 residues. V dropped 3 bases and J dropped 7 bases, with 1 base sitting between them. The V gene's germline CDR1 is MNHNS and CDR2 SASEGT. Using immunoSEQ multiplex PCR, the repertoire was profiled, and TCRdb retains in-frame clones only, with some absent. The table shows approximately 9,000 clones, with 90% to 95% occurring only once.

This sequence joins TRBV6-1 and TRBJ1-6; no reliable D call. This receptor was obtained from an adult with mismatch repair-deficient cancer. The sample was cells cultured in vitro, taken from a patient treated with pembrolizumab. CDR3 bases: TGTGCCAGCAGTGACAATTCACCCCTCCACTTT. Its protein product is CASSDNSPLHF.